This T cell receptor (beta chain) was profiled in a study of shared clonotypes between healthy human individuals (TCRdb year 2020). Looking at the study overall: A few men and two women, aged 18 to 49 years, made up the cohort. To estimate repertoire size and how much clonotype sharing occurs between individuals, the study deeply sequenced the blood TCR repertoires of five healthy adults. Different laboratories and diverse techniques were used to prepare libraries and sequence TCR repertoires, to increase sequencing depth and limit assay-specific biases. Each donor's leukapheresis produced roughly between roughly 0.85 and 10 billion PBMCs.

This clone has more than one count but fewer than ten. Its antigen is still unknown. Within one base of it there is no much larger clone, and no base qualities were kept. Using the deep immunoSEQ assay, multiplex PCR amplified TCR CDR3 regions from genomic DNA. Genomic DNA extracted from each cell subset was distributed evenly over all wells of several immunoSEQ 96-well plates, and each plate served as one replicate. For unsorted PBMC, each replicate PCR was loaded with 300 ng genomic DNA, equivalent to some 27,000 T cell genomes. Genomic DNA from unsorted PBMC was sequenced over ten immunoSEQ deep assay plates. Purified libraries were quantified with a Qubit 3.0 fluorometer, sized on a Bioanalyzer 2100, and re-quantified with the KAPA Library Quantification kit. A separate single-read 150-cycle Illumina NextSeq 550 flow cell was used to sequence each immunoSEQ 96-well plate. Under the source paper's analysis protocol: The immunoSEQ output contained only junctional sequences without quality scores, so filtering could not match that applied to full-length reads. Sequences were annotated with PyIR, a Python wrapper for IgBLAST v1.9, and V/J genes and CDR3 were assigned using IMGT germline references. Reads with weak V/J assignments (E-value above 1e-6), missing CDR3, stop codons, out-of-frame junctions, or ambiguous translated residues were removed. V3J clonotypes were defined as sequences sharing the same inferred V gene, J gene, and CDR3 amino acid sequence. Percentage overlap between repertoires was calculated by dividing the number of shared unique clonotypes by the size of the smaller repertoire. Repertoire richness was assessed with RTK rarefaction, the Chao1 estimator, and Recon v2.1 estimates of unobserved clonotypes. TCRdb took over this immuneACCESS table, retaining in-frame rearrangements with V and J assigned. Such tables are incomplete; in checked studies, under half of the missing clones stem from an unresolved V gene, and the remainder is unexplained. V and J calls and clone size are given by that table; D and trimming were obtained from the DNA. In this sample the table shows 75,000 to 100,000 clones, around half of which occur a single time. The ten largest make up about 15% of the sample.

The donors were healthy, HIV-negative adults with no recently reported acute infections or vaccinations. Every donor was a Caucasian adult living in Nashville, Tennessee, USA. For unsorted samples, 96 million or so PBMCs were counted, and genomic DNA was extracted using the QIAamp DNA Blood Mini kit. Blood was collected by leukapheresis, and PBMCs were isolated by Ficoll-Histopaque density gradient centrifugation and then cryopreserved in liquid nitrogen vapor phase. There are 12 amino acids in the CDR3, from cysteine to phenylalanine inclusive. Solely the CDR3 DNA is kept, with 36 bases framed from the first base. Looking up the germline V gene yields CDR1 SQVTM and CDR2 ANQGSEA. From V the trimming removes 7 bases and from J it removes 3 bases, while the gene matches leave 0 bases of the junction unaccounted for. Paper-wide results and their limitations: Pairwise subsampling indicated that sequencing depth was expected to affect the degree of clonotype sharing among donors. Because the study included a small number of donors, the genetic and exposure-history diversity represented was limited. Sampling was limited to blood, and TCR repertoires in tissue likely differ from TCR repertoires in blood.

The sequenced sample consisted of PBMCs. The chain links TRBV29-1 with TRBJ2-3, with TRBD2 identical over 11 junction bases. The receptor's source is a woman aged 40 to 55 in good health. Some clones in this sample may be carry-over from other donors' samples. The CDR3: CSGTSGTDTQYF. The DNA sequence is as follows: TGCAGCGGGACTAGCGGGACAGATACGCAGTATTTT.